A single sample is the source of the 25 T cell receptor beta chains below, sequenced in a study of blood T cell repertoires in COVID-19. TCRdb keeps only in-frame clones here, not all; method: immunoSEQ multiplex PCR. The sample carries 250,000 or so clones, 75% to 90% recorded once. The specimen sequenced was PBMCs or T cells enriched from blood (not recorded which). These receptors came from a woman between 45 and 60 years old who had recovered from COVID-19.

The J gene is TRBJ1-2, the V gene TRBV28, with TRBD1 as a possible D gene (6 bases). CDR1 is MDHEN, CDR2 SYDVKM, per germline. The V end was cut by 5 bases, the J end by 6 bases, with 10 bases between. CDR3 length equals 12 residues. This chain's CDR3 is CASSRQANGYTF. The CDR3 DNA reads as TGTGCCAGCAGTCGACAGGCCAATGGCTACACCTTC.

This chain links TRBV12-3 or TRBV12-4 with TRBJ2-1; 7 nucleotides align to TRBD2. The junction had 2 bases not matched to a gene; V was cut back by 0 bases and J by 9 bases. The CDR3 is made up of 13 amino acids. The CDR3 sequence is CASSLARGTEQFF. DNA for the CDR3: TGTGCCAGCAGTTTAGCGCGGGGGACTGAGCAGTTCTTC.

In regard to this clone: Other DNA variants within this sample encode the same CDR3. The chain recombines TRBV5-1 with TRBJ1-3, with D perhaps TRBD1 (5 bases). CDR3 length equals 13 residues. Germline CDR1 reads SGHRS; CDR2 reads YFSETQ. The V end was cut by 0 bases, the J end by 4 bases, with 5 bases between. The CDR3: CASSLGQGNTIYF. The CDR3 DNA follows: TGCGCCAGCAGCTTGGGACAGGGAAACACCATATATTTT.

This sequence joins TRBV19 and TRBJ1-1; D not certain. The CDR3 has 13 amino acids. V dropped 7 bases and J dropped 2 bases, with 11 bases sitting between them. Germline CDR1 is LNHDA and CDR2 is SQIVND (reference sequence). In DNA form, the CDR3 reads TGTGCCAGTACCTGGCAGACAAACACTGAAGCTTTCTTT. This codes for CASTWQTNTEAFF.

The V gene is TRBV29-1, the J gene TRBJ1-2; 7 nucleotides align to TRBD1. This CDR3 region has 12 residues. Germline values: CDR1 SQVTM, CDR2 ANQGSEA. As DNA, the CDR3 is TGCACCTCCAGTGAGGGGGCTAAAGGCTACACCTTC. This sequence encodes CTSSEGAKGYTF.

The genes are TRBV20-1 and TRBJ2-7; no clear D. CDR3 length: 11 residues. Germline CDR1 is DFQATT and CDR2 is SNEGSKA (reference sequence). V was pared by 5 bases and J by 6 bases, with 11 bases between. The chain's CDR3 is CSASLVSEQYF. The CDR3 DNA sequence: TGCAGTGCTTCTCTAGTATCCGAGCAGTACTTC.

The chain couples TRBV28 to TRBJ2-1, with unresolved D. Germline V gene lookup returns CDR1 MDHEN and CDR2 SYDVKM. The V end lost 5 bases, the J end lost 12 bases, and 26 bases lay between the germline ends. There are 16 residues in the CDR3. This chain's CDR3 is CASSLTKSGRLLAQFF. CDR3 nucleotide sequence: TGTGCCAGCAGTCTCACTAAATCCGGCCGGTTACTTGCGCAGTTCTTC.

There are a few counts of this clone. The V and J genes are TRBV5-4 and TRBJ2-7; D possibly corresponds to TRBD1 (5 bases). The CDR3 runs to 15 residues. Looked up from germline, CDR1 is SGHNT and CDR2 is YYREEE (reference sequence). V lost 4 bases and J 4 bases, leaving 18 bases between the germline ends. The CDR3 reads CASSNRQGLGYEQYF. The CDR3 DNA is TGTGCCAGCAGCAATCGCCAGGGCTTAGGGTACGAGCAGTACTTC.

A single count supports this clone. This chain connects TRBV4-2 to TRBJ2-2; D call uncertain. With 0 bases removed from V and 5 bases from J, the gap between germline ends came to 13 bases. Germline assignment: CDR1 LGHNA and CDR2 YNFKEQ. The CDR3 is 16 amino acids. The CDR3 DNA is TGTGCCAGCAGCCAAGAGGTGTCTAGTGGGACCGGGGAGCTGTTTTTT. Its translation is CASSQEVSSGTGELFF.

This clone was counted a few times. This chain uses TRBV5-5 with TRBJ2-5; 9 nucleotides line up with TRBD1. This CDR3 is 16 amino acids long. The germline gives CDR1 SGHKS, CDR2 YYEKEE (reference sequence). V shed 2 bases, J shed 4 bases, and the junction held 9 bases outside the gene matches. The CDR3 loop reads CASSFTLGQGRETQYF. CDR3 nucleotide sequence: TGTGCCAGCAGCTTTACACTGGGACAGGGAAGAGAGACCCAGTACTTC.

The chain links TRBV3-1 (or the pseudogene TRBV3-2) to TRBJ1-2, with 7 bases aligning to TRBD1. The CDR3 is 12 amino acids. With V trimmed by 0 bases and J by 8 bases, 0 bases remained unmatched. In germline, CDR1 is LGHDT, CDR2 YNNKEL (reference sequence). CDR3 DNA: TGTGCCAGCAGCCAAGAAGGGGGCGGCTACACCTTC. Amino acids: CASSQEGGGYTF.

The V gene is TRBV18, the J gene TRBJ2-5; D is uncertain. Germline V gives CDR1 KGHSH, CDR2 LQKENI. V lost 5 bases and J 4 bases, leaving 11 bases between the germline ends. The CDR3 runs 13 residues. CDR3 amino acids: CASSTRVPETQYF. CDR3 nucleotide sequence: TGTGCCAGCTCAACCCGGGTGCCAGAGACCCAGTACTTC. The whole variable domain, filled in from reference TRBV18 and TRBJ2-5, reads NAGVMQNPRHLVRRRGQEARLRCSPMKGHSHVYWYRQLPEEGLKFMVYLQKENIIDESGMPKERFSAEFPKEGPSILRIQQVVRGDSAAYFCASSTRVPETQYFGPGTRLLVL.

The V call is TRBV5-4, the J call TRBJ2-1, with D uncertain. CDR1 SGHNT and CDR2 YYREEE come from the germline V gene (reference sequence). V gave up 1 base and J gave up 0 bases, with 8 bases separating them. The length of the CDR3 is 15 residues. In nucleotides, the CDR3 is TGTGCCAGCAGCTTGACTTTGAGCTCCTACAATGAGCAGTTCTTC. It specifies CASSLTLSSYNEQFF.

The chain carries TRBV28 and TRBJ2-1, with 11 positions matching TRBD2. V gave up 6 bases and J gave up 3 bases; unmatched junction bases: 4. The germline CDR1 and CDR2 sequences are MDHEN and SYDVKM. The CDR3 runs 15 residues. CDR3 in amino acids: CASRVGLAVYNEQFF. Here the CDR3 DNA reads TGTGCCAGCAGGGTGGGACTAGCGGTCTACAATGAGCAGTTCTTC.

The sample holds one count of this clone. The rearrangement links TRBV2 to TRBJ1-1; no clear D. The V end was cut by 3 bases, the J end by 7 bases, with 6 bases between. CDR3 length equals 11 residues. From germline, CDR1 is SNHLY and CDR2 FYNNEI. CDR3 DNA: TGTGCCAGCAGTGAGACTTTTGAAGCTTTCTTT. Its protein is CASSETFEAFF.

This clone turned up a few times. The CDR3 region has the DNA TGTGCCAGCAGCTTTGAATTAGCAGTCTCCTACGAGCAGTACTTC. Protein sequence: CASSFELAVSYEQYF. The V gene is TRBV5-5, the J gene TRBJ2-7; D unclear. Trimming removed 2 bases at V and 0 bases at J, with 12 bases between. This CDR3 region has 15 residues. Germline V gene data show CDR1 as SGHKS and CDR2 as YYEKEE (reference sequence). The variable domain in full, with the rest retrieved from reference TRBV5-5 and TRBJ2-7, is DAGVTQSPTHLIKTRGQQVTLRCSPISGHKSVSWYQQVLGQGPQFIFQYYEKEERGRGNFPDRFSARQFPNYSSELNVNALLLGDSALYLCASSFELAVSYEQYFGPGTRLTVT.

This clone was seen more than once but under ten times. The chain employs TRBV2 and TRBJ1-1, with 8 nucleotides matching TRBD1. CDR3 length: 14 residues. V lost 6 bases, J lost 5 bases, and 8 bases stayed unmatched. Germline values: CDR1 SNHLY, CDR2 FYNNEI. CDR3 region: CASSPGQGLTEAFF. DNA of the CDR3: TGTGCCAGCAGCCCCGGACAGGGTTTGACTGAAGCTTTCTTT.

CDR3 bases: TGTGCCAGCGGACAGGCTCGCGGCTACACCTTC. Translated: CASGQARGYTF. The genes are TRBV28 and TRBJ1-2; 7 bases are shared with TRBD1. The germline CDR1 and CDR2 sequences are MDHEN and SYDVKM. The CDR3 loop spans 11 amino acids. Trimming took 8 bases from V and 8 from J; bases not matched to a gene: 5.

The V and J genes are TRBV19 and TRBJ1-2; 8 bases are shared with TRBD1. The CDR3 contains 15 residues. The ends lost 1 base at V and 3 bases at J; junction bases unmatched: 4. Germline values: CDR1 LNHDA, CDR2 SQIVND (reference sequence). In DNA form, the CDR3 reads TGTGCCAGTAGTATAGCACCAGGGGGCGACTATGGCTACACCTTC. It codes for CASSIAPGGDYGYTF.

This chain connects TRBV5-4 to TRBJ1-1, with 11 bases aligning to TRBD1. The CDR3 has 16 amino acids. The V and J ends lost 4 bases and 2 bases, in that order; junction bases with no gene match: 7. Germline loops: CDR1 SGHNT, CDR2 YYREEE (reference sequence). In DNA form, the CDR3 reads TGTGCCAGCAGCCGGAAGGACAGGGGGCACAACACTGAAGCTTTCTTT. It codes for CASSRKDRGHNTEAFF.

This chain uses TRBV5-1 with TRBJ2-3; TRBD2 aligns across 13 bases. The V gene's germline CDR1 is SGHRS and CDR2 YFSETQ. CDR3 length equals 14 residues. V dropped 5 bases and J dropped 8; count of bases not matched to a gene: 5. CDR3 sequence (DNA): TGCGCCAGCAGAGGGACTAGCGGGACCCCTACGCAGTATTTT. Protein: CASRGTSGTPTQYF.

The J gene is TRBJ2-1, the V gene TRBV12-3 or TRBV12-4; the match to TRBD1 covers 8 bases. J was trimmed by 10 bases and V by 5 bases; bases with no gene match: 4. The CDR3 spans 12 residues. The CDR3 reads CASSNRGWEQFF. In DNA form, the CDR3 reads TGTGCCAGCAGTAACAGGGGGTGGGAGCAGTTCTTC.

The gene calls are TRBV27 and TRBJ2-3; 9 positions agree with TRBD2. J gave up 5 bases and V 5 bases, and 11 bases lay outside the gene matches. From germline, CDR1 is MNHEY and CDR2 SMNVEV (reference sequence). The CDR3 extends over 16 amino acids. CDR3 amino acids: CASSLMAGGWEDTQYF. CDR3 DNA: TGTGCCAGCAGTCTGATGGCGGGAGGGTGGGAAGATACGCAGTATTTT.

CDR3 loop: CASSSLARSSEVETQYF. CDR3 sequence (DNA): TGTGCCAGCAGTAGCTTGGCTAGATCTTCCGAGGTAGAGACCCAGTACTTC. The rearrangement links TRBV7-8 to TRBJ2-5, with D hard to call. Germline V lookup: CDR1 SGHVS, CDR2 FQNEAQ. The length of the CDR3 is 17 residues. The V gene lost 6 bases and the J gene lost 4 bases, with 24 bases spanning the gap.

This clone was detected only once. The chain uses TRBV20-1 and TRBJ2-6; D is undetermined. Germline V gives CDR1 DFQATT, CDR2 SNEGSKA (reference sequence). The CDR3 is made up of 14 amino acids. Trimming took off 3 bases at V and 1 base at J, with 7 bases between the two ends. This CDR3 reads CSASGQSGANVLTF. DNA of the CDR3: TGCAGTGCTAGTGGCCAGTCTGGGGCCAACGTCCTGACTTTC.